The sequence of this TCR beta chain was determined in a study of Ad26.COV2.S vaccination and SARS-CoV-2 variants. The CDR3 totals 12 residues. Germline V gives CDR1 SQVTM, CDR2 ANQGSEA. Trimming shortened V by 7 bases and J by 7 bases, and 16 bases separated the two germline ends. The repertoire was sequenced with immunoSEQ multiplex PCR; TCRdb's copy has only in-frame clones and lacks some. This sample has over 110,000 clones, with 86% found just once. Notes on this clone: Other DNA variants within this sample encode the same CDR3.

The starting material was peripheral blood, obtained after recovery from COVID-19. The clonotype was recovered from a human donor who had recovered from COVID-19. This chain joins TRBV29-1 and TRBJ1-2; D not resolved. The CDR3 sequence: CSAPSVGGGYTF. CDR3 nucleotide sequence: TGCAGCGCCCCCAGCGTAGGAGGTGGCTACACCTTC. Using reference TRBV29-1 and TRBJ1-2 for the parts outside the CDR3, the full variable domain is SAVISQKPSRDICQRGTSLTIQCQVDSQVTMMFWYRQQPGQSLTLIATANQGSEATYESGFVIDKFPISRPNLTFSTLTVSNMSPEDSSIYLCSAPSVGGGYTFGSGTRLTVV.